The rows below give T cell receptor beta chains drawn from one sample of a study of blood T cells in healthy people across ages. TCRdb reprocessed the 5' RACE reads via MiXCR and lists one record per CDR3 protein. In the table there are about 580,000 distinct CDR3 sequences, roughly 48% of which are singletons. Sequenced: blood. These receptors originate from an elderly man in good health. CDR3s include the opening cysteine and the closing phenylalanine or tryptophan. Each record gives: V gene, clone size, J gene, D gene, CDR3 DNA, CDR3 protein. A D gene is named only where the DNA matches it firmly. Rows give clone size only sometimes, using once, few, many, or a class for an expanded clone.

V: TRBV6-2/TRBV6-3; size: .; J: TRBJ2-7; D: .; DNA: TGTGCCAGCAGTAAGGACACACCCTACGAGCAGTACTTC; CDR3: CASSKDTPYEQYF
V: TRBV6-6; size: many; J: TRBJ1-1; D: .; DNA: TGTGCCAGCAGTTACCAGGCGTCTGGGGGGGCGAACACTGAAGCTTTCTTT; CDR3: CASSYQASGGANTEAFF
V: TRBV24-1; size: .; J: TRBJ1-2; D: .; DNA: TGTGCCATCGGGACCGAAGAAACTAACTATGGCTACACCTTC; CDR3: CAIGTEETNYGYTF
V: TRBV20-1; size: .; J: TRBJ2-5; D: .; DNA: TGCAGTGCTAGCGGACTGGCTTTGACCCAGTACTTC; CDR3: CSASGLALTQYF
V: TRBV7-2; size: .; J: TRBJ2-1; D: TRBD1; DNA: TGTGCCAGCAGCTTCGGGACAGGGGGCTTAGCTGAGCAGTTCTTC; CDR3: CASSFGTGGLAEQFF
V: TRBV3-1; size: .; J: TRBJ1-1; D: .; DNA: TGTGCCAGCAGCCAAGGCCTGGGGGCGCTCGGTGAAGCTTTCTTT; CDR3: CASSQGLGALGEAFF
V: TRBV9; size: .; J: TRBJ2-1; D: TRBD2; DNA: TGTGCCAGCAGCGCCCACTATTCTAGCGGTGAAGAGACCCAGTTCTTC; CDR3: CASSAHYSSGEETQFF
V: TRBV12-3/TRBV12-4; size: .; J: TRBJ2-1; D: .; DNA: TGTGCCAGCAGTCAGGGGAGCTCCTACAATGAGCAGTTCTTC; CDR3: CASSQGSSYNEQFF
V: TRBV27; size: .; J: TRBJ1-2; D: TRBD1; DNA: TGTGCCAGCCGGACAGGGGCCTATGGCTACACCTTC; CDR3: CASRTGAYGYTF
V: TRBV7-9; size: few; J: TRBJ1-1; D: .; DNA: TGTGCCAGCAGCTCTGCCCGGGGCGCGATGACTGAAGCTTTCTTT; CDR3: CASSSARGAMTEAFF
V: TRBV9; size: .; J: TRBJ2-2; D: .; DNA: TGTGCCAGCAGCGTCACTCTCCAGAGGCCGGAGCTGTTTTTT; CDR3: CASSVTLQRPELFF
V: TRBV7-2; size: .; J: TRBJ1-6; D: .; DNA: TGTGCCAGCAGCTTCCAGGGGTATAATTCACCCCTCCACTTT; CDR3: CASSFQGYNSPLHF
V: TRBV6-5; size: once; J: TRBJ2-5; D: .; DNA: TGTGCCAGCAGACCCCAGGGGAGAGAGACCCAGTACTTC; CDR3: CASRPQGRETQYF
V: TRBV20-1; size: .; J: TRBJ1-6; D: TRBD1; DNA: TGCAGTGCTAGAGTCGCCGGGACAGGGGATTCACCCCTCCACTTT; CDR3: CSARVAGTGDSPLHF
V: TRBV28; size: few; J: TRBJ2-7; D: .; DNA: TGTGCCAGCAGTTTAGGGGGGGAGGGGGCCTACGAGCAGTACTTC; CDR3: CASSLGGEGAYEQYF
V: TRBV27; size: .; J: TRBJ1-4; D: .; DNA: TGTGCCAGCAGTCCTGGGGGGCGCGCCGGACTGTTTTTT; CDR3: CASSPGGRAGLFF
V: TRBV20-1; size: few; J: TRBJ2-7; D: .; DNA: TGCAGTGCTAGTCAGCGCTACGAGCAGTACTTC; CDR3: CSASQRYEQYF
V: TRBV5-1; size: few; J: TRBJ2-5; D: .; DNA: TGCGCCAGCAGCTTGAATAAGGGCGGGGAGACCCAGTACTTC; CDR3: CASSLNKGGETQYF
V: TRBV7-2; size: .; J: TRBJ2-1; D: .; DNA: TGTGCCAGCAGCTTAGAAAGGACCCACAATGAGCAGTTCTTC; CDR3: CASSLERTHNEQFF
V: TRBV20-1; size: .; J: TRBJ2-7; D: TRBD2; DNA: TGCAGTGCCCATCGGACTAGCAGCTACGAGCAGTACTTC; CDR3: CSAHRTSSYEQYF
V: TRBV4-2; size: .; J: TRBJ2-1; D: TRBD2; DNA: TGTGCCAGCAGCCAACAAACCCTAGCGGGGGTGGTCAATGAGCAGTTCTTC; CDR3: CASSQQTLAGVVNEQFF
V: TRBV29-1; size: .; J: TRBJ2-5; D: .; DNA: TGCAGCGTTTCGGAAGGGGTAGAGACCCAGTACTTC; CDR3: CSVSEGVETQYF
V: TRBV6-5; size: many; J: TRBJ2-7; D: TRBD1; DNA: TGTGCCAGCACCCCGACAGGGGTCCCCTACGAGCAGTACTTC; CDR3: CASTPTGVPYEQYF
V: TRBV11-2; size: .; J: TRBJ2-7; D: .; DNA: TGTGCCAGCAGCCCCGGCCGAGGCGCTGCCTACGAGCAGTACTTC; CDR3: CASSPGRGAAYEQYF
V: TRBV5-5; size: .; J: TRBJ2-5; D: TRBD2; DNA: TGTGCCAGCAGCGGACTAGCGGGTATCCAAGAGACCCAGTACTTC; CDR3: CASSGLAGIQETQYF
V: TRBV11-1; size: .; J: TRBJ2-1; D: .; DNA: TGTGCCAGCAGCTTACGACTTAGGGGGACGGGCTCCTACAATGAGCAGTTCTTC; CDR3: CASSLRLRGTGSYNEQFF
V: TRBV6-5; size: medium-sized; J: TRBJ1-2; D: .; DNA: TGTGCCAGCAGTTACGGCCAGTCTAACTATGGCTACACCTTC; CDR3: CASSYGQSNYGYTF
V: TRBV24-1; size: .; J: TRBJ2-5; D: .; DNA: TGTGCCACCAGTGATTCGGACGGAGAAGAGACCCAGTACTTC; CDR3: CATSDSDGEETQYF
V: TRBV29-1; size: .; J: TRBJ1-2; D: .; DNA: TGCAGCGTTCAGATCCCTAGTAGACTTATTGGCTACACCTTC; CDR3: CSVQIPSRLIGYTF
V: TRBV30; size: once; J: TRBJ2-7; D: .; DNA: TGTGCCTGGAGTGTTTCGGGCGGGCTCTACGAGCAGTACTTC; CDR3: CAWSVSGGLYEQYF
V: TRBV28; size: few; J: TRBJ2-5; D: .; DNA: TGTGCCAGCCGGGGGCAAGAGACCCAGTACTTC; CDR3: CASRGQETQYF
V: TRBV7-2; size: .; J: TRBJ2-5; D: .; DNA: TGTGCCAGCAGCTCGGACAGTCTATTCCAAGAGACCCAGTACTTC; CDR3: CASSSDSLFQETQYF
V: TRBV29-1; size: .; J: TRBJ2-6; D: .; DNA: TGCAGCGTTAGCTCTGGGACCAACGTCCTGACTTTC; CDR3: CSVSSGTNVLTF
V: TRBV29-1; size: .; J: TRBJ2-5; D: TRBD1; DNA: TGCAGCGTCAAGGGACAGGGTCTTGAGACCCAGTACTTC; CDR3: CSVKGQGLETQYF
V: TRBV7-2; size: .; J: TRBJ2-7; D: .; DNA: TGTGCCAGCAGCCGATCTTATAATACAGGATCCGAGCAGTACTTC; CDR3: CASSRSYNTGSEQYF
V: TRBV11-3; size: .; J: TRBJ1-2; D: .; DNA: TGTGCCAGCAGCATAACCAAACAATTACTTAACTATGGCTACACCTTC; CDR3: CASSITKQLLNYGYTF
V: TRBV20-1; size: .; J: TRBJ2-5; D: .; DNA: TGCAGTGCGGCGACAGAAAAAGAGACCCAGTACTTC; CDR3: CSAATEKETQYF
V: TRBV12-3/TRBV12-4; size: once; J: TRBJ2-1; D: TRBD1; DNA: TGTGCCAGCCTTCCGGGACAGGTGGAAAATGAGCAGTTCTTC; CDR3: CASLPGQVENEQFF
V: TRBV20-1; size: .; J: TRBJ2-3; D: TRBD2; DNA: TGCAGTGCGCGGACTAGCGGGGGTACGCAGTATTTT; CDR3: CSARTSGGTQYF
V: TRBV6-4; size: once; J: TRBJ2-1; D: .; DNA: TGTGCCAGCAGTGACTCGCCTAGCAAGAGAAACAATGAGCAGTTCTTC; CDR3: CASSDSPSKRNNEQFF
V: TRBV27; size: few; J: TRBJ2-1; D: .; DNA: TGTGCCAGCAGTAGGGACTTCTCCTACAATGAGCAGTTCTTC; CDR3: CASSRDFSYNEQFF
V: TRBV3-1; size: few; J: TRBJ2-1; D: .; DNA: TGTGCCAGCAGCCAAGTTGGGCCCGTCTCCTACAATGAGCAGTTCTTC; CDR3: CASSQVGPVSYNEQFF
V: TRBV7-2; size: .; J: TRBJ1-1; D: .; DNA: TGTGCCAGCAGCTTAGGAGTGACAGTAAACACTGAAGCTTTCTTT; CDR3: CASSLGVTVNTEAFF
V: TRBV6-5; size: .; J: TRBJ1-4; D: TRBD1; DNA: TGTGCCAGCAGAGGACAGGGTAAAACGGAAAAACTGTTTTTT; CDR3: CASRGQGKTEKLFF
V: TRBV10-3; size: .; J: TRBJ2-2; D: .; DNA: TGTGCCATCAGTGAGTCGATAACCGGGGAGCTGTTTTTT; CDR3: CAISESITGELFF
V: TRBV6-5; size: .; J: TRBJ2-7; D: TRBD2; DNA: TGTGCCAGCAGTCACTATGAGACTAGCGGAGGGCCTGCGGAGCAGTACTTC; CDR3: CASSHYETSGGPAEQYF
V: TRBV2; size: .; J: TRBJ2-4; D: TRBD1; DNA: TGTGCCAGCAGTGAGCAGGGGGCAGCGGACATTCAGTACTTC; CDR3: CASSEQGAADIQYF
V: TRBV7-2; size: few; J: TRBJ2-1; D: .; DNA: TGTGCCAGCAGCCACGGAATAGCGGAGCAGTTCTTC; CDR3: CASSHGIAEQFF
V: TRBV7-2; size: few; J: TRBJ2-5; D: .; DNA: TGTGCCAGCTCGAGGGCGTCCGGGGCCCTTAAAGAGACCCAGTACTTC; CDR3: CASSRASGALKETQYF
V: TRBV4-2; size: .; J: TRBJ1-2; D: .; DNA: TGTGCCAGCAGCCAGGTTACAGTAAATGGCTACACCTTC; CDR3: CASSQVTVNGYTF
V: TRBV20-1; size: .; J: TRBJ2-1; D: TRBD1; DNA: TGCAGTGCTAGCCGGCGTCAGCGGGGACAGGGGGCGGAGCAGTTCTTC; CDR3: CSASRRQRGQGAEQFF